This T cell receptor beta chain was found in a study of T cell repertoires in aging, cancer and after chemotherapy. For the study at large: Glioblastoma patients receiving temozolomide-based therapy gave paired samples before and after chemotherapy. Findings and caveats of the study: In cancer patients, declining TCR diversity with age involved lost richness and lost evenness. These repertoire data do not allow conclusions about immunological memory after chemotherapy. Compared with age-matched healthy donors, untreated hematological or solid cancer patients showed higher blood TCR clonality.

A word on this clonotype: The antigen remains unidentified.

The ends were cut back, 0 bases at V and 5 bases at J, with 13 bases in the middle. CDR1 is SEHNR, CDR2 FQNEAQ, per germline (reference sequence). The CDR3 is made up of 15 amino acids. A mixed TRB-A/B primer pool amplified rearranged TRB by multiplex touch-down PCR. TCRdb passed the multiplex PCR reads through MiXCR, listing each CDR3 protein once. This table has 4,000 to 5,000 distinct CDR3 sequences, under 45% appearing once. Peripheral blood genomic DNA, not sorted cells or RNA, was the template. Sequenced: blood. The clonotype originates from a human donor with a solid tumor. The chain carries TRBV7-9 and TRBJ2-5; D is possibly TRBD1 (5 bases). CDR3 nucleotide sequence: TGTGCCAGCAGCTTAGCGCTAGGGGCCGGGGAGACCCAGTACTTC. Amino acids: CASSLALGAGETQYF.